This T cell receptor (beta chain) was recovered during a study of CD4 T cells in relation to SARS-CoV-2 and coronaviruses. Profiling relied on immunoSEQ multiplex PCR, and the TCRdb table lists in-frame clones only, not all of them. The table records some 22,000 clones, roughly 72% of them present only once. V shed 4 bases and J shed 2 bases, with 11 bases lying between them. Germline V gene lookup returns CDR1 LGHDT and CDR2 YNNKEL (reference sequence). This CDR3 is 14 amino acids long. Unexposed donor CD4+ T cells date from about 2011-2019, before the COVID-19 pandemic. CD4+ T cells were isolated from the cells after about ten days of culture. A remark on this clone: Its matching antigen is unknown.

The receptor was isolated from a human donor in good health. Sequenced material: CD4+ T cells from PBMCs, cultured in vitro. The chain has TRBV3-1 (or the pseudogene TRBV3-2) and TRBJ1-2; maybe TRBD1 (5 bases). CDR3 amino acids: CASSPGGGNYGYTF. The CDR3, as DNA: TGTGCCAGCAGCCCCGGGGGGGGGAACTATGGCTACACCTTC.